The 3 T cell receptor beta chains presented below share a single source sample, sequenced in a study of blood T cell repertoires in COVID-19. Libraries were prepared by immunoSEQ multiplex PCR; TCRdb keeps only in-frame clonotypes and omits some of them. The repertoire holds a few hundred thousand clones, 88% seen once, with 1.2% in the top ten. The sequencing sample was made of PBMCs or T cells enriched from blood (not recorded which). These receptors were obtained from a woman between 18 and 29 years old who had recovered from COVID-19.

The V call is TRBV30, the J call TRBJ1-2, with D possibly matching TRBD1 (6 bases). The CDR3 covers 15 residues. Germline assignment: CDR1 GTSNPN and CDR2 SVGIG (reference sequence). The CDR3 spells CATGGGYTSNYGYTF. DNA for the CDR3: TGTGCTACCGGGGGGGGCTACACGTCTAACTATGGCTACACCTTC.

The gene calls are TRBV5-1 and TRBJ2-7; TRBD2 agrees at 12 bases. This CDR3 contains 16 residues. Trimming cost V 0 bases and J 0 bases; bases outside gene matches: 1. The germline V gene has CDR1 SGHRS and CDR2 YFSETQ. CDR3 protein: CASSLVLAGGSYEQYF. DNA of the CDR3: TGCGCCAGCAGCTTGGTACTAGCGGGGGGCTCCTACGAGCAGTACTTC.

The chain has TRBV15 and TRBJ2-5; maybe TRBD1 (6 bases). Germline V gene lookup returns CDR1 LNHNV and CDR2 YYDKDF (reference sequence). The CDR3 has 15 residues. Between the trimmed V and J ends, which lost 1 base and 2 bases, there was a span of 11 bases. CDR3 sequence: CATSRAGTKQETQYF. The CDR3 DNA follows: TGTGCCACCAGCAGAGCCGGGACAAAGCAAGAGACCCAGTACTTC.